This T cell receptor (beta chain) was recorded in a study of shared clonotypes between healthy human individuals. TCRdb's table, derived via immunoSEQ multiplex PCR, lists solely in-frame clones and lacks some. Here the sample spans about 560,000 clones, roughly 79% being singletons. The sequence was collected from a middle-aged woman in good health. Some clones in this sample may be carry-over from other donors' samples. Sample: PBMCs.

CDR3 DNA: TGTGCCAGCAGCCCCCAACGGGGAGTGATCAACAATGAAAAACTGTTTTTT. Protein: CASSPQRGVINNEKLFF. This chain connects TRBV5-5 to TRBJ1-4, with D hard to call. From germline, CDR1 is SGHKS and CDR2 YYEKEE (reference sequence). The CDR3 contains 17 residues. V lost 4 bases and J lost 5, with 21 bases in between.